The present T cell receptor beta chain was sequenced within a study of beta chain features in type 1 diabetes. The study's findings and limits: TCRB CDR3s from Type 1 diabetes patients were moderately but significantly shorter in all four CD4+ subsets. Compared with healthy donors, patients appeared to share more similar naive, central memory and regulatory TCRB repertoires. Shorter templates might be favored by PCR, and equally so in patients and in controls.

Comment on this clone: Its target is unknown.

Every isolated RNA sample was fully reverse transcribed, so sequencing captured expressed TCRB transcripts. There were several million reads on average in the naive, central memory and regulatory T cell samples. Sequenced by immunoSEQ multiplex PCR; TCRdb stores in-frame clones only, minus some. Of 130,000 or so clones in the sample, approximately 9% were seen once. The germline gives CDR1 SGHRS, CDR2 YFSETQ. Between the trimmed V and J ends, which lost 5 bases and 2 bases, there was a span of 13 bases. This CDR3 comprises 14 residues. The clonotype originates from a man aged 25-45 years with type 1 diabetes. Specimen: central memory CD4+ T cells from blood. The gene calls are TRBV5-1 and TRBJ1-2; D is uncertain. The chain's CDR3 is CASRVGVMNYGYTF. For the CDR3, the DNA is TGCGCCAGCAGGGTCGGGGTGATGAACTATGGCTACACCTTC.